A single sample is the source of the 17 T cell receptor beta chains below, sequenced in a study of cytotoxic CD8 clonotypes in ibrutinib-treated CLL. Sequencing was performed with immunoSEQ multiplex PCR; in TCRdb, only in-frame clones are kept and a portion is missing. The table shows about 130,000 clones, with about 80% occurring only once. The sample consisted of PBMCs, taken after 24 months of ibrutinib treatment. The receptors here all came from a human donor with chronic lymphocytic leukemia.

This chain uses TRBV4-2 with TRBJ1-1, with a possible D match to TRBD1 (5 bases). The germline CDR1 and CDR2 sequences are LGHNA and YNFKEQ. The germline V and J ends were trimmed by 4 bases and 6 bases, with 12 bases remaining between them. This CDR3 region has 13 residues. In DNA form, the CDR3 reads TGTGCCAGCAGCCGGCGGGGCGTCCCTGAAGCTTTCTTT. This gives the protein CASSRRGVPEAFF.

This clone occurred a few times. The genes are TRBV27 and TRBJ1-4, with 8 bases identical to TRBD1. Germline CDR1 MNHEY, CDR2 SMNVEV (reference sequence). The CDR3 is made up of 12 amino acids. Unmatched junction bases numbered 5, after V lost 10 bases and J lost 7 bases. CDR3: CANRTGGEKLFF. The CDR3 DNA is TGTGCCAACCGTACAGGGGGTGAAAAACTGTTTTTT.

The chain joins TRBV7-8 to TRBJ2-2; D gene uncertain. CDR3 length: 15 amino acids. Trimming shortened V by 5 bases and J by 2 bases, and 12 bases separated the two germline ends. Germline-derived CDR1 and CDR2 are SGHVS and FQNEAQ. CDR3 sequence (DNA): TGTGCCAGCAGCCACTTGTTTGATAACACCGGGGAGCTGTTTTTT. This sequence encodes CASSHLFDNTGELFF. Drawing the rest from reference TRBV7-8 and TRBJ2-2, the complete variable domain is GAGVSQSPRYKVAKRGQDVALRCDPISGHVSLFWYQQALGQGPEFLTYFQNEAQLDKSGLPSDRFFAERPEGSVSTLKIQRTQQEDSAVYLCASSHLFDNTGELFFGEGSRLTVL.

This clone was detected only once. The DNA for the CDR3 is TGTGCCAGCAGCCCCCGACTAGCGGACTACAATGAGCAGTTCTTC. As protein: CASSPRLADYNEQFF. The rearrangement joins TRBV11-3 to TRBJ2-1; 9 nucleotides line up with TRBD2. V lost 5 bases, J lost 3 bases, and 5 bases stayed unmatched. The length of the CDR3 is 15 residues. Germline lookup yields CDR1 SGHNT and CDR2 YENEEA.

This clone was picked up many times. The genes are TRBV19 and TRBJ2-1; D remains unclear. Germline V gene lookup returns CDR1 LNHDA and CDR2 SQIVND (reference sequence). The CDR3 contains 12 residues. The V and J ends lost 0 bases and 8 bases respectively, with 5 bases between them. CDR3 bases: TGTGCCAGTAGTATAGATCAGCATGAGCAGTTCTTC. It yields the protein CASSIDQHEQFF.

The chain has TRBV7-2 and TRBJ1-4, with 8 positions matching TRBD1. The trim removed 5 bases at V and 3 bases at J, leaving 5 bases unmatched. Germline lookup yields CDR1 SGHTA and CDR2 FQGNSA. This CDR3 region has 15 residues. DNA of the CDR3: TGTGCCAGCAGCCCCGACAGGGGCTCTAATGAAAAACTGTTTTTT. This translates into CASSPDRGSNEKLFF. Looking up the rest from reference TRBV7-2 and TRBJ1-4 gives the full variable domain: GAGVSQSPSNKVTEKGKDVELRCDPISGHTALYWYRQSLGQGLEFLIYFQGNSAPDKSGLPSDRFSAERTGGSVSTLTIQRTQQEDSAVYLCASSPDRGSNEKLFFGSGTQLSVL.

The chain couples TRBV6-6 to TRBJ2-7; D might be TRBD1 (6 bases). CDR3 length: 15 residues. CDR1 and CDR2 from the germline V gene are MNHNY and SVGAGI (reference sequence). Trimming shortened V by 6 bases and J by 4 bases, and 19 bases separated the two germline ends. CDR3 sequence (DNA): TGTGCCAGCAGCCAGTGGGGCACAGGGTGGTACGAGCAGTACTTC. This sequence encodes CASSQWGTGWYEQYF.

The gene calls are TRBV7-9 and TRBJ2-7, with a possible D match to TRBD1 (5 bases). CDR1 and CDR2 (germline): SEHNR, FQNEAQ (reference sequence). The CDR3 totals 14 residues. V lost 3 bases to trimming and J lost 3 bases, with 12 bases between them. CDR3 nucleotides: TGTGCCAGCAGCTTCGGGCAGGGCCACTACGAGCAGTACTTC. This gives the protein CASSFGQGHYEQYF.

The rearrangement joins TRBV7-9 to TRBJ1-5, with 8 positions matching TRBD1. CDR3 length: 15 amino acids. CDR1 and CDR2 (germline): SEHNR, FQNEAQ (reference sequence). V dropped 5 bases and J dropped 4; count of bases not matched to a gene: 7. The CDR3, as DNA: TGTGCCAGCAGCGCCGGACAGGGCCTGAATCAGCCCCAGCATTTT. Protein: CASSAGQGLNQPQHF.

This clone occurred once. This chain links TRBV5-1 with TRBJ2-1; 13 bases fit TRBD2. This CDR3 contains 16 residues. V trimming: 3 bases; J trimming: 8 bases; junction bases outside the gene matches: 8. Per the germline V gene, CDR1 is SGHRS and CDR2 is YFSETQ. Here the CDR3 reads CASSSNRLAGGDEQFF. CDR3 nucleotide sequence: TGCGCCAGCAGCTCTAACCGACTAGCGGGAGGAGATGAGCAGTTCTTC. The full variable domain, with the rest looked up from reference TRBV5-1 and TRBJ2-1, is KAGVTQTPRYLIKTRGQQVTLSCSPISGHRSVSWYQQTPGQGLQFLFEYFSETQRNKGNFPGRFSGRQFSNSRSEMNVSTLELGDSALYLCASSSNRLAGGDEQFFGPGTRLTVL.

J is TRBJ2-1 and V is TRBV6-5; D is tentatively TRBD1 or TRBD2 (6 bases each). This CDR3 spans 13 amino acids. Germline values: CDR1 MNHEY, CDR2 SVGAGI. The germline V and J ends were trimmed by 0 bases and 9 bases, with 9 bases remaining between them. This CDR3 reads CASSYSGGGEQFF. In DNA form, the CDR3 reads TGTGCCAGCAGTTACTCCGGGGGCGGTGAGCAGTTCTTC.

The rearrangement links TRBV19 to TRBJ2-5; possibly TRBD1 for D (5 bases). The germline CDR1 and CDR2 sequences are LNHDA and SQIVND (reference sequence). CDR3 length: 15 residues. The V end lost 6 bases, the J end lost 5 bases, and 19 bases lay between the germline ends. CDR3 loop: CASRERFRVEETQYF. CDR3 DNA: TGTGCCAGTAGGGAGCGTTTCAGGGTGGAGGAGACCCAGTACTTC.

To note about this clone: A read error may account for a junction end that differs from germline. The chain has TRBV5-4 and TRBJ1-1, with D unclear. The length of the CDR3 is 13 residues. Per germline, CDR1 SGHNT and CDR2 YYREEE (reference sequence). CDR3 loop: CASSHLAHPEAFF. For the CDR3, the DNA is TGCGCCAGCAGCCATCTGGCCCACCCAGAGGCTTTCTTT.

This chain joins TRBV7-2 and TRBJ2-7, with TRBD1 identical over 8 bases. With 5 bases clipped from V and 2 bases from J, the junction kept 8 bases outside the gene matches. Germline V gene data show CDR1 as SGHTA and CDR2 as FQGNSA. The length of the CDR3 is 15 residues. In nucleotides, the CDR3 is TGTGCCAGCAGCCTCACAGGGACAGGACCCTACGAGCAGTACTTC. It codes for CASSLTGTGPYEQYF.

The V and J genes are TRBV4-3 and TRBJ1-2; 8 bases are shared with TRBD1. The junction had 8 bases not matched to a gene; V was cut back by 0 bases and J by 5 bases. Germline V lookup: CDR1 LGHNA, CDR2 YSLEER. The CDR3 is 16 residues long. This chain's CDR3 is CASSQETGGSVYGYTF. In DNA form, the CDR3 reads TGCGCCAGCAGCCAAGAAACAGGGGGGTCTGTGTATGGCTACACCTTC.

The chain carries TRBV4-3 and TRBJ2-3; 10 bases are shared with TRBD2. Per the germline V gene, CDR1 is LGHNA and CDR2 is YSLEER. The CDR3 is 15 amino acids. V dropped 4 bases and J dropped 1; count of bases not matched to a gene: 2. The CDR3 DNA reads as TGCGCCAGCAGCCTAGCGGGAGGCGGCACAGATACGCAGTATTTT. Amino acids: CASSLAGGGTDTQYF.

The rearrangement links TRBV5-1 to TRBJ1-4, with TRBD1 as a possible D gene (5 bases). Between the trimmed V and J ends, which lost 3 bases and 0 bases, there was a span of 12 bases. The CDR3 runs to 16 residues. Germline values: CDR1 SGHRS, CDR2 YFSETQ. CDR3: CASSWRGTATNEKLFF. In DNA, the CDR3 is TGCGCCAGCAGCTGGAGGGGCACTGCAACTAATGAAAAACTGTTTTTT.